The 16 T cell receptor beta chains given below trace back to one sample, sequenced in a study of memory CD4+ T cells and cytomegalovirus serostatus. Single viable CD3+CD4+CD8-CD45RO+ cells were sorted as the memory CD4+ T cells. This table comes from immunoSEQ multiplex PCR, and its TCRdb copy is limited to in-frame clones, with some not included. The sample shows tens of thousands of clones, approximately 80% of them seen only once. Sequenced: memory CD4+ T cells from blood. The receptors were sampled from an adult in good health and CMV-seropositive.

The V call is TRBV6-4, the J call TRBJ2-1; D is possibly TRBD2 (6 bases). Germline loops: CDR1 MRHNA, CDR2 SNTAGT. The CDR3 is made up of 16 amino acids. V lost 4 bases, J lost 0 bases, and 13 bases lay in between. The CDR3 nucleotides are TGTGCCAGCAGTGTGGAGGGCCTCAGCTCCTACAATGAGCAGTTCTTC. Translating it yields CASSVEGLSSYNEQFF.

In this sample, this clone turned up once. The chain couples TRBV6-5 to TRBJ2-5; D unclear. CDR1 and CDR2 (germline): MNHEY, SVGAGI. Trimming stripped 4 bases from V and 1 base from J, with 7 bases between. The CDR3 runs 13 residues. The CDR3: CASSSGFQETQYF. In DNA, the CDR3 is TGTGCCAGCAGTTCCGGATTCCAAGAGACCCAGTACTTC.

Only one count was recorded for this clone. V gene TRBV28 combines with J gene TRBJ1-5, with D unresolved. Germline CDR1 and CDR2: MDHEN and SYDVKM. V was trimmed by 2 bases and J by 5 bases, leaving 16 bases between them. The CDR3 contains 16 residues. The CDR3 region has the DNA TGTGCCAGCAGTTTACGGCCTGGGAGTGTGGATCAGCCCCAGCATTTT. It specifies CASSLRPGSVDQPQHF.

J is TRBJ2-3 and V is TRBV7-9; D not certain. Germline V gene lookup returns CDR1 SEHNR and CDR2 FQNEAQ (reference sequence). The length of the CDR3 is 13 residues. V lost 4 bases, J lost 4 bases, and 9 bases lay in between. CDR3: CASSSQLADTQYF. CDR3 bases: TGTGCCAGCAGCTCCCAGCTGGCAGATACGCAGTATTTT.

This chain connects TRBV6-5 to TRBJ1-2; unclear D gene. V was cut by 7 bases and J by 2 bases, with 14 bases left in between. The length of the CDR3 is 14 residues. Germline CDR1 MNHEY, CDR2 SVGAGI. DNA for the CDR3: TGTGCCAGCAAGGATGGCAGTTACAACTATGGCTACACCTTC. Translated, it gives CASKDGSYNYGYTF.

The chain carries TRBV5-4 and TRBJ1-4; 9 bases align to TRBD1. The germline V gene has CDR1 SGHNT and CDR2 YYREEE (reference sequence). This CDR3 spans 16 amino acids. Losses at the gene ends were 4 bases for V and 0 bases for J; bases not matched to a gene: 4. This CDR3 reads CASSPGQGTTNEKLFF. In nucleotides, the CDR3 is TGTGCCAGCAGCCCCGGACAGGGGACAACTAATGAAAAACTGTTTTTT.

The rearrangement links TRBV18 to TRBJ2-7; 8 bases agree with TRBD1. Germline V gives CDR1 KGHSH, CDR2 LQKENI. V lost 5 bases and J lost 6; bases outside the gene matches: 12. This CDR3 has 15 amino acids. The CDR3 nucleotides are TGTGCCAGCTCATCCGGGCAGGGGGCGCGGGTCGAGCAGTACTTC. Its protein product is CASSSGQGARVEQYF.

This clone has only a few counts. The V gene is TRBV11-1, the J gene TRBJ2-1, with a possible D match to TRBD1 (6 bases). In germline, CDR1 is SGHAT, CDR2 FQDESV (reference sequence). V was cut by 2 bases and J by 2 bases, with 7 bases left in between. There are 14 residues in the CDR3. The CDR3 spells CASSLRTAYNEQFF. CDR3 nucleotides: TGTGCCAGCAGCTTAAGGACAGCCTACAATGAGCAGTTCTTC.

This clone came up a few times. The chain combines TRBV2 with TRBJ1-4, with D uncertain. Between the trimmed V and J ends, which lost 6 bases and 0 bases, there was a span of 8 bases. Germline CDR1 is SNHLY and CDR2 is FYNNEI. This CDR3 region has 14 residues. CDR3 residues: CASRISPTNEKLFF. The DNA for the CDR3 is TGTGCCAGCAGAATCTCCCCAACTAATGAAAAACTGTTTTTT.

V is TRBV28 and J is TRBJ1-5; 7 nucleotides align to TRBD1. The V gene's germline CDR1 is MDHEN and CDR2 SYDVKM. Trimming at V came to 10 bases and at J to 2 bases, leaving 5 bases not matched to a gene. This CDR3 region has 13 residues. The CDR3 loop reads CATGGRGNQPQHF. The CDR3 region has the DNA TGTGCCACAGGGGGACGAGGCAATCAGCCCCAGCATTTT.

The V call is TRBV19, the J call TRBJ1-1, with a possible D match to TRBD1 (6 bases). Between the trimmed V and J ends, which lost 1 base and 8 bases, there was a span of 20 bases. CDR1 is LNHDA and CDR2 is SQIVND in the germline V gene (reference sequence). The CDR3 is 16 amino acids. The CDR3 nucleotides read TGTGCCAGTAGTATAGCAAAGGGGGGAAGGTTCGGGGAAGCTTTCTTT. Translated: CASSIAKGGRFGEAFF. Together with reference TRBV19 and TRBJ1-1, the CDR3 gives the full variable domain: DGGITQSPKYLFRKEGQNVTLSCEQNLNHDAMYWYRQDPGQGLRLIYYSQIVNDFQKGDIAEGYSVSREKKESFPLTVTSAQKNPTAFYLCASSIAKGGRFGEAFFGQGTRLTVV.

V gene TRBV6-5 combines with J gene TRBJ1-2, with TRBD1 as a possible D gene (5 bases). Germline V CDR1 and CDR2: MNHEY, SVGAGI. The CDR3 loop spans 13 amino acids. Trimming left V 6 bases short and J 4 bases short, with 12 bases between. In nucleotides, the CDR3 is TGTGCCAGCAGCCCGGGGCCCGGCTATGGCTACACCTTC. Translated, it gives CASSPGPGYGYTF.

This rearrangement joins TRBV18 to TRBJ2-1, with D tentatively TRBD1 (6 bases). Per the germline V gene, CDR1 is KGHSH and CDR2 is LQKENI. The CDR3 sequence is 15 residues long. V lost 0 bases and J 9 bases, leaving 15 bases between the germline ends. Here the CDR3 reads CASSPPGRGRGEQFF. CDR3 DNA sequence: TGTGCCAGCTCACCACCTGGCAGGGGTCGTGGTGAGCAGTTCTTC.

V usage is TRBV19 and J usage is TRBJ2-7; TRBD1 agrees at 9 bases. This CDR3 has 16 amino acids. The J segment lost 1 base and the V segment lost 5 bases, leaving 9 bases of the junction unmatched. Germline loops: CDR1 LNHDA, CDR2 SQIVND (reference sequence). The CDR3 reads CASSPERGTGSYEQYF. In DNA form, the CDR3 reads TGTGCCAGTAGTCCCGAAAGGGGGACAGGGTCCTACGAGCAGTACTTC.

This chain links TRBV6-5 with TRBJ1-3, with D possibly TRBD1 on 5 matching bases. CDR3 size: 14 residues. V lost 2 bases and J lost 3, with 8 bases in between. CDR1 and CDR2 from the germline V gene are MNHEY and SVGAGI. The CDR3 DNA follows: TGTGCCAGCAGTTACGGGGGGTATGGAAACACCATATATTTT. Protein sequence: CASSYGGYGNTIYF.

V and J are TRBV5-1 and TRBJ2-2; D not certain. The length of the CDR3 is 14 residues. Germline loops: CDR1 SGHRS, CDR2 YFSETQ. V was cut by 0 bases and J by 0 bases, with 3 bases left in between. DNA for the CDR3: TGCGCCAGCAGCTTGGCTCCGAACACCGGGGAGCTGTTTTTT. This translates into CASSLAPNTGELFF.